This T cell receptor (beta chain) was captured by sequencing in a study of blood T cells in healthy people across ages. Points from the study as a whole: The authors considered diversity estimates from one million T cells to be underestimates. With naive T cell percentage, TCR beta diversity showed a strong correlation.

This clonotype has a handful of counts. Its antigen is currently unknown. Each sample provided at least 5 micrograms of extracted total RNA. Together with a sample-barcoded 5' primer, a J-beta primer mix was included in a second PCR lasting roughly 6 to 12 cycles. The authors tagged each cDNA molecule using a template-switch adaptor with 12 random nucleotides. MiXCR, run by TCRdb on the 5' RACE reads, gives a single entry per CDR3 protein. The data show some 750,000 distinct CDR3 sequences, with 22% seen just once and around 21% held by the top ten. Sequencing used blood. The source is a man between 65 and 85 years old in good health.

DNA for the CDR3: TGTGCCAGCAGCCCCCAGGGACAAGTGAATTCACCCCTCCACTTT. This gives the protein CASSPQGQVNSPLHF. This sequence joins TRBV13 and TRBJ1-6, with D perhaps TRBD1 (6 bases). The V gene's germline CDR1 is PRHDT and CDR2 FYEKMQ (reference sequence). Trimming took 5 bases from V and 7 from J, leaving 15 bases between them. The CDR3 has 15 residues. Filled out from reference TRBV13 and TRBJ1-6, the complete variable domain reads AAGVIQSPRHLIKEKRETATLKCYPIPRHDTVYWYQQGPGQDPQFLISFYEKMQSDKGSIPDRFSAQQFSDYHSELNMSSLELGDSALYFCASSPQGQVNSPLHFGNGTRLTVT.